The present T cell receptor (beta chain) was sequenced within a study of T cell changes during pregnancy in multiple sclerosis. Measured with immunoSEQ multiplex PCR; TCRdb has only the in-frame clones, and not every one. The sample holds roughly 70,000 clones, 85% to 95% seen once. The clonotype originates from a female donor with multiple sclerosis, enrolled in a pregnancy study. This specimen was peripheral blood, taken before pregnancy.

The DNA of the CDR3 is TGTGCCAGCGGAAGGACAGGGAATGAAAAACTGTTTTTT. Translation gives CASGRTGNEKLFF. This chain joins TRBV21-1 and TRBJ1-4; the D segment call TRBD1 is taken from the table without a DNA check. TRBV21-1 corresponds to a pseudogene. CDR3 length equals 13 residues.